In its sample, the clone carrying this T cell receptor beta chain was seen many times. Its antigen remains unknown. This sample was taken from a study of Graves' ophthalmopathy and Graves' hyperthyroidism. Study-level information: Hyperthyroidism qualified as stable when ophthalmopathy did not develop within 18 months of follow-up. Whole-study findings and limits: A 13-signature model separated ophthalmopathy from stable hyperthyroidism, just under 90% sensitivity, 65% to 82% specificity. Its predictions of ophthalmopathy progression gave the model almost 71% sensitivity and about 72% specificity.

Trimming removed 7 bases from V and 5 bases from J; junction bases left unmatched: 10. There are 15 residues in the CDR3. Germline assignment: CDR1 SQVTM and CDR2 ANQGSEA. The TCR beta CDR3 regions underwent amplification from RNA transcripts. Following a first-round RT-PCR that used HTBI primers, a second-round multiplex PCR was carried out. TCRdb reanalysed the multiplex PCR reads using MiXCR and keeps one entry per CDR3 protein. The sample shows about 590,000 distinct CDR3 sequences, approximately 37% of them seen only once. The origin of this receptor is an adult man with Graves' hyperthyroidism. Source material: peripheral blood or thyroid tissue (not recorded which). J is TRBJ2-2 and V is TRBV29-1, with 10 positions matching TRBD1. This CDR3 is CSARTPGQGTGELFF. The CDR3 DNA reads as TGCAGCGCCCGCACCCCGGGACAGGGGACCGGGGAGCTGTTTTTT.